Listed below are T cell receptor beta chains from one sample, sequenced in a study of technical replicates of blood from a handful of donors. The table came from immunoSEQ multiplex PCR; TCRdb's copy has only in-frame clones and leaves some out. This sample carries over 75,000 clones, around 97% of them seen once, and the ten largest clones take approximately 0.3%. Specimen: T cells isolated from PBMCs. The receptors stem from a human donor in good health. The CDR3 runs from the conserved cysteine through the conserved F or W. D genes are given only for firm matches.

j_call | v_call | d_call | cdr3_aa
TRBJ1-2 | TRBV5-1 | - | CASSQGTPDTGYTF
TRBJ1-2 | TRBV27 | - | CASSLWSGNGYGYTF
TRBJ2-1 | TRBV7-7 | - | CASSLARTSFQGMNEQFF
TRBJ2-2 | TRBV5-6 | TRBD2 | CASRQGLAGSGELFF
TRBJ2-2 | TRBV27 | TRBD2 | CASSFSGPTVGELFF
TRBJ2-5 | TRBV30 | - | CAWSVQIGETQYF
TRBJ1-2 | TRBV19 | - | CASSRNGDGYTF
TRBJ2-3 | TRBV4-2 | TRBD2 | CASSHPGLAISTDTQYF
TRBJ2-7 | TRBV19 | - | CASSISEGGSYEQYF
TRBJ1-3 | TRBV5-1 | - | CASSPSGNTIYF
TRBJ2-3 | TRBV10-3 | TRBD2 | CAISESGVAGGTDTQYF
TRBJ2-1 | TRBV27 | - | CASSLWDNYNEQFF
TRBJ2-7 | TRBV11-2 | - | CASSFLADEQYF
TRBJ1-1 | TRBV2 | - | CASSQTPNTEAFF
TRBJ2-7 | TRBV12-2 | - | CASRRTSATYEQYF
TRBJ2-7 | TRBV4-1 | - | CASSQDSFLSSYEQYF
TRBJ2-3 | TRBV30 | TRBD2 | CAWSSTSGSFQNTDTQYF